The T cell receptor beta chain described here comes from a study of control samples from healthy donors and cancer patients. Using immunoSEQ multiplex PCR, the repertoire was profiled, and TCRdb retains in-frame clones only, with some absent. The sample yields about 98,000 clones, around 80% seen once. Specimen: blood. This clonotype was obtained from a man in his 60s in good health.

The CDR3 region has the DNA TGTGCCACCAGCAGAGACCTCTCCGGGCGGGGCTACACCTTC. Residues: CATSRDLSGRGYTF. The chain has TRBV15 and TRBJ1-2; the D is unclear. V lost 0 bases and J lost 8, with 13 bases in between. Germline V gives CDR1 LNHNV, CDR2 YYDKDF (reference sequence). This CDR3 has 14 residues. Supplemented by reference TRBV15 and TRBJ1-2, the full variable domain reads DAMVIQNPRYQVTQFGKPVTLSCSQTLNHNVMYWYQQKSSQAPKLLFHYYDKDFNNEADTPDNFQSRRPNTSFCFLDIRSPGLGDTAMYLCATSRDLSGRGYTFGSGTRLTVV.